These 21 T cell receptor beta chains were sequenced from one sample in a study of shared clonotypes between healthy human individuals. Repertoires were generated with immunoSEQ multiplex PCR, while TCRdb's copy carries only in-frame clones and drops some. This table holds 2 million to 2.5 million clones, 95% found once. The specimen was naive CD4+ T cells sorted from blood. The subset denotes: CD45RA+ positively selected. The receptors come from a man between 18 and 35 years old in good health.

On this clone itself: Other nucleotide sequences in the sample specify the same CDR3. The gene calls are TRBV4-1 and TRBJ2-7, with D possibly being TRBD1 or TRBD2 (5 bases each). This CDR3 has 14 amino acids. The ends were cut back, 1 base at V and 4 bases at J, with 11 bases in the middle. The V gene's germline CDR1 is MGHRA and CDR2 YSYEKL. CDR3 coding DNA: TGCGCCAGCAGCCAAGTAAGGGGACCGTACGAGCAGTACTTC. The encoded protein is CASSQVRGPYEQYF.

The chain links TRBV27 to TRBJ1-6; D is unclear. The CDR3 has 15 residues. The V end was cut by 3 bases, the J end by 8 bases, with 14 bases between. Germline CDR1 is MNHEY and CDR2 is SMNVEV (reference sequence). CDR3 loop: CASSFHRGADSPLHF. The CDR3 nucleotides are TGTGCCAGCAGTTTCCACCGGGGAGCTGATTCACCCCTCCACTTT.

The V gene is TRBV29-1, the J gene TRBJ1-4; no firm D call. CDR1 and CDR2 from the germline V gene are SQVTM and ANQGSEA. CDR3 size: 14 residues. V was trimmed by 3 bases and J by 3 bases, leaving 11 bases between them. CDR3 loop: CSVDLGVANEKLFF. The CDR3 bases are TGCAGCGTTGACCTCGGGGTTGCTAATGAAAAACTGTTTTTT.

The chain uses TRBV7-9 and TRBJ2-1; possibly TRBD1 for D (6 bases). The germline V gene has CDR1 SEHNR and CDR2 FQNEAQ (reference sequence). Trimming left V 5 bases short and J 6 bases short, with 17 bases between. The CDR3 is 15 residues long. The CDR3 loop is CASSLGKGGSNEQFF. The CDR3 DNA follows: TGTGCCAGCAGCCTCGGGAAAGGGGGAAGCAATGAGCAGTTCTTC.

The chain joins TRBV12-5 to TRBJ1-1; possible D gene TRBD1, 5 bases. The CDR3 is made up of 18 amino acids. CDR1 is LGHNT, CDR2 FRNRAP, per germline. V gave up 3 bases and J gave up 5 bases, with 25 bases separating them. The DNA of the CDR3 is TGTGCTAGTGGTTTTCGCCGGGACCACGAACGCTTAGGAACTGAAGCTTTCTTT. Residues: CASGFRRDHERLGTEAFF.

The V gene is TRBV10-3, the J gene TRBJ1-1; no reliable D call. Trimming took off 2 bases at V and 2 bases at J, with 9 bases between the two ends. CDR1 ENHRY and CDR2 SYGVKD come from the germline V gene. The CDR3 totals 14 residues. The CDR3 DNA sequence: TGTGCCATCAGTGAGCTGGAAGTCAACACTGAAGCTTTCTTT. Its translation is CAISELEVNTEAFF.

This chain joins TRBV5-1 and TRBJ2-6; TRBD2 matches at 9 bases. The CDR3 loop spans 17 amino acids. Germline loops: CDR1 SGHRS, CDR2 YFSETQ. V lost 2 bases and J lost 3; bases outside the gene matches: 6. CDR3 amino acids: CASSFGASGVGANVLTF. In DNA form, the CDR3 reads TGCGCCAGCAGCTTTGGGGCTAGCGGGGTTGGGGCCAACGTCCTGACTTTC.

In DNA form, the CDR3 reads TGTGCCAGCAGCTTAATCTTAGCGGTATCCTACAATGAGCAGTTCTTC. As protein: CASSLILAVSYNEQFF. The V and J genes are TRBV7-9 and TRBJ2-1; tentatively, D is TRBD2 (6 bases). The germline gives CDR1 SEHNR, CDR2 FQNEAQ (reference sequence). V lost 2 bases and J 1 base, leaving 12 bases between the germline ends. There are 16 residues in the CDR3. Full variable domain (rest looked up from reference TRBV7-9 and TRBJ2-1): DTGVSQNPRHKITKRGQNVTFRCDPISEHNRLYWYRQTLGQGPEFLTYFQNEAQLEKSRLLSDRFSAERPKGSFSTLEIQRTEQGDSAMYLCASSLILAVSYNEQFFGPGTRLTVL.

The rearrangement links TRBV6-4 to TRBJ1-2; TRBD1 matches 8 bases. CDR1 MRHNA and CDR2 SNTAGT come from the germline V gene. This CDR3 has 18 amino acids. Germline trimming cut 7 bases from V and 2 bases from J; bases unmatched to any gene: 18. This CDR3 reads CASNLRQGTLPRNYGYTF. The CDR3 DNA reads TGTGCCAGCAACCTCCGACAGGGGACCCTTCCCAGAAACTATGGCTACACCTTC.

With regard to this clone: The same CDR3 is also encoded by other DNA sequences in this sample. V is TRBV11-2 and J is TRBJ2-7; D remains unclear. Germline loops: CDR1 SGHAT, CDR2 FQNNGV. Deletions cut 1 base from V and 4 bases from J, with 8 bases between. This CDR3 has 13 residues. The CDR3 loop reads CASSLGAEYEQYF. For the CDR3, the DNA is TGTGCCAGCAGCTTAGGGGCAGAATACGAGCAGTACTTC.

This chain connects TRBV15 to TRBJ2-1; TRBD1 or TRBD2 may be the D gene (5 bases each). This CDR3 comprises 13 residues. V was clipped by 3 bases and J by 10 bases, with 13 bases between them. Germline CDR1 and CDR2: LNHNV and YYDKDF (reference sequence). CDR3 coding DNA: TGTGCCACCAGCAGGGAAACTAGGGGCGAGCAGTTCTTC. It codes for CATSRETRGEQFF.

This clone was detected once. This CDR3 reads CASSSPGTVNEKLFF. CDR3 sequence (DNA): TGTGCCAGCAGTAGCCCAGGGACAGTAAATGAAAAACTGTTTTTT. The chain couples TRBV6-1 to TRBJ1-4, with 7 bases aligning to TRBD1. V gave up 5 bases and J gave up 5 bases; unmatched junction bases: 8. This CDR3 is 15 amino acids long. The germline CDR1 and CDR2 sequences are MNHNS and SASEGT.

The J gene is TRBJ2-3, the V gene TRBV11-1, with 7 bases fitting TRBD2. In germline, CDR1 is SGHAT, CDR2 FQDESV (reference sequence). J lost 4 bases, V lost 1 base, and 8 bases had no gene match. The CDR3 covers 16 residues. CDR3 coding DNA: TGTGCCAGCAGCTTAGTCACCGGACGGGGGGCAGATACGCAGTATTTT. It specifies CASSLVTGRGADTQYF.

Notes on this clone: The sample contains more than one DNA sequence encoding this CDR3. The genes are TRBV5-1 and TRBJ2-7, with D possibly being TRBD1 or TRBD2 (5 bases each). The CDR3 extends over 16 amino acids. The V gene's germline CDR1 is SGHRS and CDR2 YFSETQ. Trimming pared 4 bases from V and 1 base from J, leaving 18 bases between. This CDR3 is CASSRTGTGDSYEQYF. CDR3 bases: TGCGCCAGCAGCCGTACCGGGACCGGAGATTCCTACGAGCAGTACTTC. Based on the CDR3 plus reference TRBV5-1 and TRBJ2-7, the full variable domain is KAGVTQTPRYLIKTRGQQVTLSCSPISGHRSVSWYQQTPGQGLQFLFEYFSETQRNKGNFPGRFSGRQFSNSRSEMNVSTLELGDSALYLCASSRTGTGDSYEQYFGPGTRLTVT.

This clone is a singleton in its sample. The genes are TRBV13 and TRBJ2-1; D ambiguous. V was trimmed by 5 bases and J by 4 bases, leaving 9 bases between them. The CDR3 spans 13 residues. Germline V gene sequence: CDR1 PRHDT, CDR2 FYEKMQ (reference sequence). The CDR3 loop reads CASSQRKYNEQFF. The CDR3 DNA reads TGTGCCAGCAGCCAGCGTAAATACAATGAGCAGTTCTTC.

This chain uses TRBV5-8 with TRBJ2-3; 7 bases are shared with TRBD1. CDR1 and CDR2 from the germline V gene are SGHTS and YDEGEE. CDR3 length: 17 residues. Losses at the gene ends were 4 bases for V and 4 bases for J; bases not matched to a gene: 15. The CDR3 loop reads CASSPVLPGQMPDTQYF. The CDR3 DNA sequence: TGTGCCAGCAGCCCCGTGCTGCCGGGACAGATGCCAGATACGCAGTATTTT.

The gene calls are TRBV5-1 and TRBJ1-1, with a tentative D call TRBD1 (6 bases). The CDR3 loop spans 16 amino acids. CDR1 and CDR2 (germline): SGHRS, YFSETQ. The V and J ends lost 1 base and 4 bases respectively, with 17 bases between them. This CDR3 reads CASSLSQGRSGTEAFF. In DNA, the CDR3 is TGCGCCAGCAGCTTGTCACAGGGTCGGAGTGGCACTGAAGCTTTCTTT.

On this clone itself: Within the sample, other DNA sequences also encode this same CDR3. The rearrangement links TRBV10-3 to TRBJ2-7, with D uncertain. The V gene lost 3 bases and the J gene lost 1 base, with 10 bases spanning the gap. From germline, CDR1 is ENHRY and CDR2 SYGVKD. CDR3 length: 14 residues. The CDR3 reads CAISDRGSSYEQYF. For the CDR3, the DNA is TGTGCCATCAGTGATCGCGGATCTTCCTACGAGCAGTACTTC.

CDR3 DNA: TGTGCCACCGGAACCGGGGAGCTGTTTTTT. This encodes CATGTGELFF. The chain has TRBV28 and TRBJ2-2; D not certain. Trimming left V 10 bases short and J 5 bases short, with 5 bases between. The CDR3 is 10 residues long. In germline, CDR1 is MDHEN, CDR2 SYDVKM.

The V call is TRBV14, the J call TRBJ2-2; 12 nucleotides line up with TRBD2. This CDR3 region has 16 residues. Germline CDR1 SGHDN, CDR2 FVKESK. J gave up 4 bases and V 3 bases, and 3 bases lay outside the gene matches. CDR3 loop: CASSHGLAGSTGELFF. In nucleotides, the CDR3 is TGTGCCAGCAGCCACGGACTAGCGGGGAGCACCGGGGAGCTGTTTTTT.

CDR3 protein: CASLMGLAEGYEQYF. The CDR3 region has the DNA TGTGCCAGCTTAATGGGACTAGCAGAAGGCTACGAGCAGTACTTC. V is TRBV7-2 and J is TRBJ2-7, with 9 bases fitting TRBD2. This CDR3 is built from 15 residues. Germline V gives CDR1 SGHTA, CDR2 FQGNSA. With 8 bases clipped from V and 3 bases from J, the junction kept 11 bases outside the gene matches.